This T cell receptor (beta chain) was observed in a study of PD-1 blockade in classical Hodgkin lymphoma. Every one of the patients relapsed after autologous stem cell transplantation (brentuximab vedotin exposure was variable). This clone was counted once. The repertoire was sequenced with immunoSEQ multiplex PCR; TCRdb's copy has only in-frame clones and lacks some. Of 45,000 to 50,000 clones listed, about 78% are singletons. Trimming left V 0 bases short and J 4 bases short, with 9 bases between. Per germline, CDR1 SGHAT and CDR2 FQNNGV. The CDR3 is 14 residues long. The sample was peripheral blood mononuclear cells (PBMCs), taken before the second cycle of nivolumab. The sequence derives from a human donor with classical Hodgkin lymphoma. The chain combines TRBV11-2 with TRBJ1-1; D perhaps matches TRBD1 (5 bases). The CDR3 reads CASSLDQGGTEAFF. The DNA for the CDR3 is TGTGCCAGCAGCTTAGACCAGGGCGGCACTGAAGCTTTCTTT.